The clone carrying this T cell receptor beta chain was observed a few times. The antigen is unknown. This sample was taken from a study of T cell repertoires in cytomegalovirus infection. General study findings and limits: The ex vivo response showed dominance by HLA-C-restricted CMV-specific TCR beta clonotypes.

Via MiXCR, TCRdb re-called the reads, giving one row per CDR3 protein. The sample has some 700,000 distinct CDR3 sequences, roughly 30% seen once. Sequences were derived from cultured PBMCs, sampled from culture after CMV antigen stimulation. The TCR originated in a human donor in good health (CMV status not recorded). Some clones in this sample may be carry-over from other donors' samples.

CDR3 sequence reads: CASSQVRGSSYNEQFF. The CDR3 nucleotides read TGTGCCAGCAGCCAGGTCCGGGGCAGCTCCTACAATGAGCAGTTCTTC. V usage is TRBV7-2 and J usage is TRBJ2-1; perhaps D is TRBD1 or TRBD2 (5 bases each). The CDR3 runs 16 residues. V shed 5 bases and J shed 0 bases, with 14 bases lying between them. Germline values: CDR1 SGHTA, CDR2 FQGNSA.